Below, one T cell receptor (beta chain) is given with its context. Unmatched junction bases numbered 8, after V lost 0 bases and J lost 7 bases. Looked up from germline, CDR1 is LGHNA and CDR2 is YNFKEQ. This CDR3 comprises 16 residues. This sample is drawn from a study of blood T cell repertoires in COVID-19. Overall study: Both acute and convalescent COVID-19 samples were obtained from the United States, Italy and Spain.

Adults between about 18 and 95 years of age took part from 24 US areas. Assignment of participants to cohorts was predicated upon participant-reported clinical history. Sequenced by immunoSEQ multiplex PCR; TCRdb stores in-frame clones only, minus some. Of about 140,000 clones detected, 84% appear once; the ten largest clones hold nearly 3.5%. Sequencing input: PBMCs or T cells enriched from blood (not recorded which). V usage is TRBV4-2 and J usage is TRBJ2-1; 8 bases are a match to TRBD2. This clonotype originated in a woman between 50 and 59 years old with acute COVID-19. DNA of the CDR3: TGTGCCAGCAGCCAAGATCAGGCAGCGGGAGATAATGAGCAGTTCTTC. Its translation: CASSQDQAAGDNEQFF.